What follows are 16 T cell receptor beta chains derived from one specimen sequenced in a study of shared clonotypes between healthy human individuals. Measured with immunoSEQ multiplex PCR; TCRdb has only the in-frame clones, and not every one. The table has under 1,100,000 clones, around 75% seen once. The sequencing input was memory CD4+ T cells sorted from blood. Subset indicated: CD45RA-negative fraction. Source of these receptors: a man in his late teens or twenties in good health.

The chain has TRBV10-3 and TRBJ2-1; D unclear. V lost 10 bases and J 5 bases, leaving 9 bases between the germline ends. The CDR3 extends over 11 amino acids. The germline V gene has CDR1 ENHRY and CDR2 SYGVKD. The CDR3: CASLMDNEQFF. The CDR3 DNA sequence: TGTGCCAGCCTCATGGACAATGAGCAGTTCTTC.

This rearrangement joins TRBV11-2 to TRBJ2-7; D uncertain. Germline CDR1 is SGHAT and CDR2 is FQNNGV. The CDR3 sequence is 14 residues long. V gave up 0 bases and J gave up 6 bases, with 12 bases separating them. The CDR3 region has the DNA TGTGCCAGCAGCTTAGATCGGCTCATGGTCGAGCAGTACTTC. Its translation: CASSLDRLMVEQYF.

The V and J genes are TRBV5-5 and TRBJ2-2, with D possibly being TRBD1 or TRBD2 (5 bases each). Deletions cut 2 bases from V and 4 bases from J, with 9 bases between. This CDR3 region has 14 residues. Germline loops: CDR1 SGHKS, CDR2 YYEKEE (reference sequence). The CDR3 loop is CASSFGAGTGELFF. Written as DNA, the CDR3 is TGTGCCAGCAGCTTCGGGGCTGGCACCGGGGAGCTGTTTTTT.

This clone was counted at least ten times. The chain combines TRBV9 with TRBJ1-2; D is perhaps TRBD1 (6 bases). The CDR3 consists of 17 residues. V shed 3 bases and J shed 0 bases, with 18 bases lying between them. In germline, CDR1 is SGDLS, CDR2 YYNGEE. The CDR3 sequence is CASSEGEGSWSNYGYTF. The CDR3 DNA reads TGTGCCAGCAGCGAGGGGGAGGGTAGCTGGTCTAACTATGGCTACACCTTC.

The J gene is TRBJ2-7, the V gene TRBV11-2, with D possibly TRBD1 on 6 matching bases. CDR3 length: 15 residues. Looked up from germline, CDR1 is SGHAT and CDR2 is FQNNGV. Trimming took 6 bases from V and 2 from J, leaving 17 bases between them. Written as DNA, the CDR3 is TGTGCCAGCAGGCCTACAGGGATGGGAACCTACGAGCAGTACTTC. Encoded protein: CASRPTGMGTYEQYF. Complete variable domain (other parts from reference TRBV11-2 and TRBJ2-7): EAGVAQSPRYKIIEKRQSVAFWCNPISGHATLYWYQQILGQGPKLLIQFQNNGVVDDSQLPKDRFSAERLKGVDSTLKIQPAKLEDSAVYLCASRPTGMGTYEQYFGPGTRLTVT.

The gene calls are TRBV29-1 and TRBJ2-3, with no clear D. The V gene's germline CDR1 is SQVTM and CDR2 ANQGSEA. The length of the CDR3 is 13 residues. Trimming took off 7 bases at V and 4 bases at J, with 15 bases between the two ends. The CDR3 sequence: CSAAPFLSDTQYF. The CDR3 region has the DNA TGCAGCGCCGCGCCGTTTCTATCAGATACGCAGTATTTT.

This rearrangement joins TRBV2 to TRBJ1-2; tentatively, D is TRBD1 (5 bases). The CDR3 consists of 14 residues. Germline CDR1 SNHLY, CDR2 FYNNEI. V was shortened by 6 bases and J by 8 bases, with 19 bases between the two germline ends. The CDR3 sequence is CASSAGLLSEGYTF. DNA for the CDR3: TGTGCCAGCAGCGCGGGACTTCTCTCGGAGGGCTACACCTTC.

The chain uses TRBV5-8 and TRBJ2-3, with 9 bases lining up with TRBD2. CDR3 length: 14 residues. Germline V gives CDR1 SGHTS, CDR2 YDEGEE. The J segment lost 6 bases and the V segment lost 4 bases, leaving 6 bases of the junction unmatched. The CDR3 DNA sequence: TGTGCCAGCAGCCCAGGACTAGCGTGGGATACGCAGTATTTT. Protein sequence: CASSPGLAWDTQYF.

The rearrangement joins TRBV21-1 to TRBJ2-7. TRBV21-1 has pseudogene status. The CDR3 covers 13 residues. In DNA form, the CDR3 reads TGTGCCAGCAGCAAAGCGCTGGCCTACGAGCAGTACTTC. Protein: CASSKALAYEQYF.

J is TRBJ2-5 and V is TRBV15, with 9 bases aligning to TRBD2. Looked up from germline, CDR1 is LNHNV and CDR2 is YYDKDF (reference sequence). This CDR3 contains 14 residues. The ends lost 6 bases at V and 5 bases at J; junction bases unmatched: 7. CDR3 in amino acids: CATRPSAGGETQYF. DNA of the CDR3: TGTGCCACCAGGCCGTCTGCGGGAGGGGAGACCCAGTACTTC.

The gene calls are TRBV10-2 and TRBJ2-5; 9 bases are shared with TRBD2. CDR3 length: 20 amino acids. The V and J ends lost 0 bases and 5 bases, in that order; junction bases with no gene match: 19. From germline, CDR1 is WSHSY and CDR2 SAAADI. CDR3 coding DNA: TGCGCCAGCAGTGAGTCGGTAACAGAAGGGAGCGGGAGGCCCGGGGAGACCCAGTACTTC. It yields the protein CASSESVTEGSGRPGETQYF.

V usage is TRBV2 and J usage is TRBJ2-7, with a weak D call TRBD1 (6 bases). CDR1 is SNHLY and CDR2 is FYNNEI in the germline V gene. Trimming removed 3 bases from V and 0 bases from J, with 12 bases in between. This CDR3 has 15 residues. The CDR3 coding sequence is TGTGCCAGCAGTGACGGGCTAGGGGGCTCCTACGAGCAGTACTTC. It encodes CASSDGLGGSYEQYF.

The chain links TRBV4-3 to TRBJ2-5; 9 bases are a match to TRBD2. There are 17 residues in the CDR3. Per germline, CDR1 LGHNA and CDR2 YSLEER. With V trimmed by 1 base and J by 1 base, 7 bases remained unmatched. The CDR3 reads CASSQAPGLATQETQYF. The DNA for the CDR3 is TGCGCCAGCAGCCAAGCCCCGGGACTAGCCACCCAAGAGACCCAGTACTTC.

This chain connects TRBV5-1 to TRBJ1-3; the D is unclear. Trimming pared 4 bases from V and 4 bases from J, leaving 9 bases between. The germline gives CDR1 SGHRS, CDR2 YFSETQ. The CDR3 is 13 residues long. CDR3 region: CASSGESGNTIYF. As DNA, the CDR3 is TGCGCCAGCAGCGGGGAGTCCGGAAACACCATATATTTT.

The sample holds a few counts of this clone. The chain couples TRBV4-1 to TRBJ1-1, with a possible D match to TRBD1 (5 bases). V was clipped by 3 bases and J by 1 base, with 6 bases between them. The germline V gene has CDR1 MGHRA and CDR2 YSYEKL. The CDR3 length is 13 residues. For the CDR3, the DNA is TGCGCCAGCAGCCATACAGGGAACACTGAAGCTTTCTTT. This gives the protein CASSHTGNTEAFF.

This clone is a singleton in its sample. The chain uses TRBV5-4 and TRBJ1-3; D possibly corresponds to TRBD1 (6 bases). Germline V gene data show CDR1 as SGHNT and CDR2 as YYREEE (reference sequence). This CDR3 is built from 16 residues. V was trimmed by 2 bases and J by 0 bases, leaving 12 bases between them. The CDR3 coding sequence is TGTGCCAGCAGCTTCCCGGGGGCCCGCTCTGGAAACACCATATATTTT. Translated, it gives CASSFPGARSGNTIYF.